This T cell receptor beta chain is from a study of long-term antiretroviral therapy in people with HIV. Study observations and caveats: Pre-ART-expanded clones dominated the repertoire at all time points.

Per germline, CDR1 SGHKS and CDR2 YYEKEE (reference sequence). The CDR3 spans 15 residues. Trimming took 2 bases from V and 0 from J; bases not matched to a gene: 3. Run at survey level, the immunoSEQ assay was version v3.0. Measured with immunoSEQ multiplex PCR; TCRdb has only the in-frame clones, and not every one. The sample records 20,000 to 30,000 clones, 85% being singletons. Notes on this clone: Antigen: not known.

The receptor's source is a man aged 35 to 55 with HIV. The input for sequencing was unsorted PBMCs, taken 2.3 years after starting antiretroviral therapy. This chain uses TRBV5-5 with TRBJ1-1; 8 nucleotides line up with TRBD1. CDR3 coding DNA: TGTGCCAGCAGCTTTGGACAGGGAATGAACACTGAAGCTTTCTTT. It encodes CASSFGQGMNTEAFF.